This TCR beta chain is drawn from a study of Graves' ophthalmopathy and Graves' hyperthyroidism. Scientists amplified the TCR beta CDR3 regions from RNA transcripts. The first-round RT-PCR employed HTBI primers together with the Qiagen OneStep RT-PCR kit. A multiplex PCR was then performed as the second round. Each CDR3 protein is one row after TCRdb ran MiXCR on the multiplex PCR reads. The sample carries about 210,000 distinct CDR3 sequences, 25% to 30% recorded once. This CDR3 has 14 amino acids. The ends lost 5 bases at V and 0 bases at J; junction bases unmatched: 3. Germline V gene lookup returns CDR1 SGHTA and CDR2 FQGNSA. This clonotype occurred many times.

The clonotype originates from a man aged 45-60 years with Graves' ophthalmopathy. Material for sequencing was peripheral blood. V gene TRBV7-2 combines with J gene TRBJ2-5; 7 positions match TRBD2. CDR3 in DNA: TGTGCCAGCAGCCTCGGGAGGAACCAAGAGACCCAGTACTTC. Residues: CASSLGRNQETQYF.